This T cell receptor beta chain is drawn from a study of T-cell memory formation after mild COVID-19. TCRdb reprocessed the 5' RACE reads via MiXCR and lists one record per CDR3 protein. The data hold fewer than 150,000 distinct CDR3 sequences, with 11% to 15% observed a single time. In germline, CDR1 is MNHEY, CDR2 SVGEGT. The CDR3 consists of 19 residues. The V end was cut by 2 bases, the J end by 0 bases, with 20 bases between. This sequence was found in an adult woman who had mild COVID-19 (a few samples of this study predate the infection). Cell type and time point are not known. The chain combines TRBV6-2 or TRBV6-3 with TRBJ1-5, with D uncertain. Sequences were obtained from PBMCs or a T cell subset sorted from them (not recorded which). The CDR3 sequence: CASSYIAYTASYSNQPQHF. The CDR3 region has the DNA TGTGCCAGCAGTTACATCGCTTACACGGCCTCCTATAGCAATCAGCCCCAGCATTTT.